One sample yielded the 5 T cell receptor beta chains listed below, sequenced in a study of shared clonotypes between healthy human individuals. CD45RO negativity and positive selection for CCR7 defined naive CD8 cells, a population that excluded terminally differentiated effector memory CD45RA+ cells. Profiled with immunoSEQ multiplex PCR; TCRdb holds only in-frame clones, not every one. The sample holds a few million clones, roughly 93% seen once. The material sequenced was naive CD8+ T cells from PBMCs. Receptor source: a man aged 18 to 29 in good health. Some clones in this sample may be carry-over from other donors' samples.

This sequence joins TRBV23-1 and TRBJ2-2; a possible D gene is TRBD1 (5 bases). TRBV23-1 is sorted into the ORF group, with uncertain function. V lost 0 bases to trimming and J lost 6 bases, with 11 bases between them. This CDR3 has 15 amino acids. CDR3 bases: TGCGCCAGCAGTCAATCTCAGGGATTGGCCGGGGAGCTGTTTTTT. Its protein product is CASSQSQGLAGELFF.

This chain uses TRBV25-1 with TRBJ2-7, with D unresolved. This CDR3 contains 13 residues. Germline lookup yields CDR1 MGHDK and CDR2 SYGVNS. V lost 4 bases to trimming and J lost 6 bases, with 13 bases between them. The CDR3 DNA follows: TGTGCCAGCAGTGCACGTCTTGCGGCCGAGCAGTACTTC. Translating it yields CASSARLAAEQYF.

The rearrangement links TRBV29-1 to TRBJ1-2; the D is unclear. The CDR3 contains 11 residues. CDR1 SQVTM and CDR2 ANQGSEA come from the germline V gene. V lost 0 bases to trimming and J lost 7 bases, with 6 bases between them. CDR3 sequence (DNA): TGCAGCGTTGAAGATCGAAGTGGCTACACCTTC. Protein sequence: CSVEDRSGYTF.

The rearrangement links TRBV7-9 to TRBJ1-2; the D gene is possibly TRBD1 (6 bases). V lost 5 bases to trimming and J lost 5 bases, with 18 bases between them. Germline CDR1 and CDR2: SEHNR and FQNEAQ (reference sequence). This CDR3 is 15 amino acids long. DNA of the CDR3: TGTGCCAGCAGCCCCTCCGCGGACAGTAGTTATGGCTACACCTTC. This codes for CASSPSADSSYGYTF.

The chain couples TRBV12-5 to TRBJ2-1; 9 bases are a match to TRBD2. In germline, CDR1 is LGHNT, CDR2 FRNRAP. Trimming took 3 bases from V and 7 from J; bases not matched to a gene: 4. This CDR3 region has 14 residues. CDR3 bases: TGTGCTAGTGGTTTTGCGGGAGGGGGGAATGAGCAGTTCTTC. It codes for CASGFAGGGNEQFF.